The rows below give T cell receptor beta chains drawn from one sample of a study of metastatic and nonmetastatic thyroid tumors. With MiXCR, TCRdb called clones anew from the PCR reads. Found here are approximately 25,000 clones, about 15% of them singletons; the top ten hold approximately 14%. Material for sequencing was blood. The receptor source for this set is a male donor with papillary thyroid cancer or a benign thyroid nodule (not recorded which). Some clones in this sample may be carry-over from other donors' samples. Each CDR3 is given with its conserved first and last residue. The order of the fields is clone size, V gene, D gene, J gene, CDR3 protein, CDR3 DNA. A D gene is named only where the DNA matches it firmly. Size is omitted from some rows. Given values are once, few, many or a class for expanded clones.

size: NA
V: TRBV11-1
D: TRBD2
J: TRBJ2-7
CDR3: CASSLIRTSGTFTYEQYF
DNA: TGTGCCAGCAGCTTAATTCGGACTAGCGGGACGTTCACCTACGAGCAGTACTTC

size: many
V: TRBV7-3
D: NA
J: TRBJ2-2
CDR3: CASSPKVGSSTGELFF
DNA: TGTGCCAGCAGCCCCAAGGTGGGGTCTAGCACCGGGGAGCTGTTTTTT

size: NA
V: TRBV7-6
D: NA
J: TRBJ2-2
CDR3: CASSLGNTGELFF
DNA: TGTGCCAGCAGCCTAGGGAACACCGGGGAGCTGTTTTTT

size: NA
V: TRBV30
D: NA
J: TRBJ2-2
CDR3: CAWSVQVTGELFF
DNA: TGTGCCTGGAGTGTACAGGTTACCGGGGAGCTGTTTTTT

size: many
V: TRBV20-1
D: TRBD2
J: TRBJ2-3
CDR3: CSAQPLAGAPTDTQYF
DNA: TGCAGTGCGCAACCCCTAGCGGGGGCCCCCACAGATACGCAGTATTTT

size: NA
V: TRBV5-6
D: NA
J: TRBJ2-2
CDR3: CASSLEQGRINTGELFF
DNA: TGTGCCAGCAGCTTGGAACAGGGACGGATTAACACCGGGGAGCTGTTTTTT

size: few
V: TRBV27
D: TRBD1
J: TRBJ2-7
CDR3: CASSPPGQGKQYF
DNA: TGTGCCAGCAGTCCCCCGGGACAGGGAAAGCAGTACTTC

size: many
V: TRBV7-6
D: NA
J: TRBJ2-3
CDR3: CASRAGRDAIADTQYF
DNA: TGTGCCAGCAGAGCCGGAAGGGACGCAATTGCAGATACGCAGTATTTT

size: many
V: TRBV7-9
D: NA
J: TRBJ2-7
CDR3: CASSLGFGDYEQYF
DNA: TGTGCCAGCAGCTTAGGGTTTGGGGACTACGAGCAGTACTTC

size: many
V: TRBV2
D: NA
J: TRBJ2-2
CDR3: CASRQGPGELFF
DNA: TGTGCCAGCAGACAGGGACCCGGGGAGCTGTTTTTT

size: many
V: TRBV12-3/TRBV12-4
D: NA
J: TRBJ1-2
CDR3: CASLRSPENYGYTF
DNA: TGTGCCAGCCTCCGGAGCCCCGAAAACTATGGCTACACCTTC

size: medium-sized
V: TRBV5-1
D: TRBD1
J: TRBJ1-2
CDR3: CASSLGDRGGYTF
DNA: TGCGCCAGCAGCTTGGGGGACAGGGGTGGCTACACCTTC

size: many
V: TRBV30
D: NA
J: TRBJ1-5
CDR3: CAWSEQSSNQPQHF
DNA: TGTGCCTGGAGTGAGCAGAGTTCCAATCAGCCCCAGCATTTT

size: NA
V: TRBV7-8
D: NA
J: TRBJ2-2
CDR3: CASSLAGTPNTGELFF
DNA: TGTGCCAGCAGCTTAGCCGGGACACCGAACACCGGGGAGCTGTTTTTT

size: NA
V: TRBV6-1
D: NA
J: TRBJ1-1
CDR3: CASSGRGGLLNTEAFF
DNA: TGTGCCAGCAGTGGACGGGGGGGCCTTTTGAACACTGAAGCTTTCTTT

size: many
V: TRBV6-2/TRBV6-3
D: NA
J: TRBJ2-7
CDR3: CASSYAGPPYEQYF
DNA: TGTGCCAGCAGTTACGCGGGACCGCCCTACGAGCAGTACTTC

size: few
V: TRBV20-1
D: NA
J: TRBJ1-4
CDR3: CSARSGVHNEKLFF
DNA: TGCAGTGCTAGGTCCGGGGTACATAATGAAAAACTGTTTTTT

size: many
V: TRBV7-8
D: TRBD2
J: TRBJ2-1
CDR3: CASSLTSGYNEQFF
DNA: TGTGCCAGCAGCTTGACTAGCGGATACAATGAGCAGTTCTTC

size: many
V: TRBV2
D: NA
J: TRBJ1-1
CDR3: CASSKVESGAEEAFF
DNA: TGTGCCAGCAGTAAAGTTGAATCCGGAGCCGAGGAAGCTTTCTTT

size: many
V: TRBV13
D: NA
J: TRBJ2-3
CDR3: CASSLDPRGKADTQYF
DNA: TGTGCCAGCAGCTTAGACCCTCGGGGGAAGGCCGATACGCAGTATTTT

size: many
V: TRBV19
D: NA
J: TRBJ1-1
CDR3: CASSIVAGPNTEAFF
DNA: TGTGCCAGTAGTATCGTGGCGGGGCCCAACACTGAAGCTTTCTTT

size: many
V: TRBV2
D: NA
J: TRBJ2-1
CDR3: CASSDGVFKGEQFF
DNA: TGTGCCAGCAGTGATGGGGTCTTCAAGGGGGAGCAGTTCTTC

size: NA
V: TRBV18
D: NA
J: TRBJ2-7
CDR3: CASSPPPCSEVASYEQYF
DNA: TGTGCCAGCTCACCACCCCCCTGCTCAGAGGTGGCCTCCTACGAGCAGTACTTC

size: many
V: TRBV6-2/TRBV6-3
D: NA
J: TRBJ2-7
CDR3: CASSYSQSVDEQYF
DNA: TGTGCCAGCAGTTACTCACAGTCAGTCGACGAGCAGTACTTC

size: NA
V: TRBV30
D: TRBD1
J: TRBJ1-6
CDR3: CAWSVPGTGGNSPLHF
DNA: TGTGCCTGGAGTGTACCGGGAACAGGGGGTAATTCACCCCTCCACTTT

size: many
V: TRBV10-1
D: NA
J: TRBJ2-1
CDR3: CASSSQGYEQFF
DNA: TGCGCCAGCAGCTCGCAGGGGTATGAGCAGTTCTTC

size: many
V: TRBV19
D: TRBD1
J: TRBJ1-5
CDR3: CASSRVGQGDQPQHF
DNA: TGTGCCAGTAGTAGGGTCGGACAGGGGGATCAGCCCCAGCATTTT

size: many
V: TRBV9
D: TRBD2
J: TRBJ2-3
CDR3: CASSASGTSTDTQYF
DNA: TGTGCCAGCAGCGCTAGCGGAACTAGCACAGATACGCAGTATTTT

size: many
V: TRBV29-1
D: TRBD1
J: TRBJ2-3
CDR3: CSVVFPGQVGTQYF
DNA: TGCAGCGTTGTGTTTCCGGGACAGGTCGGCACGCAGTATTTT

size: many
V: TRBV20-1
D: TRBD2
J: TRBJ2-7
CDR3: CSASPSGIHYEQYF
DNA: TGCAGTGCTAGTCCCAGCGGGATTCACTACGAGCAGTACTTC

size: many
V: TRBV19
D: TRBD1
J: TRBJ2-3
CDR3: CASSIQGQGSTDTQYF
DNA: TGTGCCAGTAGTATACAGGGACAGGGTTCCACAGATACGCAGTATTTT

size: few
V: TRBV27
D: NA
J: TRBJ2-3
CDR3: CASSGAVKTDTQYF
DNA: TGTGCCAGCAGTGGGGCGGTTAAAACAGATACGCAGTATTTT